This TCR beta chain was captured in a study of blood T cell repertoires in COVID-19. The CDR3 is made up of 16 amino acids. From germline, CDR1 is KGHSH and CDR2 LQKENI. Trimming cost V 3 bases and J 2 bases; bases outside gene matches: 9. Libraries were prepared by immunoSEQ multiplex PCR; TCRdb keeps only in-frame clonotypes and omits some of them. This table has 200,000 to 250,000 clones, 75% to 90% appearing once. The V call is TRBV18, the J call TRBJ1-1, with TRBD1 matching 7 bases. The sequence was obtained from a woman aged 35 to 49 with acute or convalescent COVID-19. The specimen sequenced was peripheral blood. The CDR3: CASSPRTGGINTEAFF. DNA for the CDR3: TGTGCCAGCTCACCGCGGACAGGCGGAATAAACACTGAAGCTTTCTTT.